Following are 10 T cell receptor beta chains from one sample sequenced in a study of blood T cell repertoires in COVID-19. Using immunoSEQ multiplex PCR, the repertoire was profiled, and TCRdb retains in-frame clones only, with some absent. The sample has around 150,000 clones, approximately 80% seen once; the top ten hold more than 9.5%. Input material: PBMCs or T cells enriched from blood (not recorded which). These receptors were collected from a man aged 50 to 60 who had recovered from COVID-19.

CDR3 bases: TGTGCCAGCAGCCCAGGGGAGGGAGCACCCCTCCACTTT. As protein: CASSPGEGAPLHF. The gene calls are TRBV11-3 and TRBJ1-6; tentatively, D is TRBD1 (6 bases). The germline V and J ends were trimmed by 5 bases and 11 bases, with 13 bases remaining between them. Germline assignment: CDR1 SGHNT and CDR2 YENEEA. CDR3 length equals 13 residues.

This chain links TRBV7-7 with TRBJ2-2; TRBD2 agrees at 9 bases. V shed 2 bases, J shed 0 bases, and the junction held 1 base outside the gene matches. The length of the CDR3 is 16 residues. CDR1 and CDR2 from the germline V gene are SSHAT and FNYEAQ (reference sequence). The DNA for the CDR3 is TGTGCCAGCAGCTTAAGCGGGGGGTCGAACACCGGGGAGCTGTTTTTT. This translates into CASSLSGGSNTGELFF. Supplemented by reference TRBV7-7 and TRBJ2-2, the full variable domain reads GAGVSQSPRYKVTKRGQDVTLRCDPISSHATLYWYQQALGQGPEFLTYFNYEAQPDKSGLPSDRFSAERPEGSISTLTIQRTEQRDSAMYRCASSLSGGSNTGELFFGEGSRLTVL.

The rearrangement uses TRBV15 and TRBJ1-5; 7 bases match TRBD1. The V gene's germline CDR1 is LNHNV and CDR2 YYDKDF (reference sequence). J lost 2 bases, V lost 1 base, and 2 bases had no gene match. CDR3 length: 15 residues. CDR3: CATSRAGQGNQPQHF. CDR3 sequence (DNA): TGTGCCACCAGCAGAGCTGGACAGGGCAATCAGCCCCAGCATTTT.

This rearrangement joins TRBV5-1 to TRBJ2-3; 10 nucleotides agree with TRBD2. The V gene's germline CDR1 is SGHRS and CDR2 YFSETQ. The junction had 7 bases not matched to a gene; V was cut back by 6 bases and J by 6 bases. The CDR3 has 14 residues. The CDR3 protein is CASTPSGGADTQYF. The CDR3 coding sequence is TGCGCCAGCACTCCTAGCGGGGGAGCGGATACGCAGTATTTT.

The chain carries TRBV15 and TRBJ2-3; a possible D gene is TRBD2 (6 bases). Germline V gene sequence: CDR1 LNHNV, CDR2 YYDKDF (reference sequence). The CDR3 length is 13 residues. The germline V and J ends were trimmed by 3 bases and 6 bases, with 10 bases remaining between them. In DNA, the CDR3 is TGTGCCACCAGCAGGCGGGGACGGGATACGCAGTATTTT. It translates to CATSRRGRDTQYF.

This CDR3 is CASSPDRGFTDTQYF. The CDR3 DNA sequence: TGTGCCAGCAGCCCGGACAGGGGTTTCACAGATACGCAGTATTTT. This chain joins TRBV7-3 and TRBJ2-3, with 9 bases matching TRBD1. Germline loops: CDR1 SGHTA, CDR2 FQGTGA. This CDR3 is 15 amino acids long. The V gene end was trimmed by 5 bases and the J gene end by 2 bases; junction bases not matched to a gene: 5. Drawing the rest from reference TRBV7-3 and TRBJ2-3, the complete variable domain is GAGVSQTPSNKVTEKGKYVELRCDPISGHTALYWYRQSLGQGPEFLIYFQGTGAADDSGLPNDRFFAVRPEGSVSTLKIQRTERGDSAVYLCASSPDRGFTDTQYFGPGTRLTVL.

The rearrangement uses TRBV7-8 and TRBJ1-3, with D uncertain. Trimming removed 1 base at V and 5 bases at J, with 12 bases between. The CDR3 length is 15 residues. The germline gives CDR1 SGHVS, CDR2 FQNEAQ. CDR3 nucleotide sequence: TGTGCCAGCAGCTTAGGAGGGAACGGAAGAAACACCATATATTTT. Amino acid sequence: CASSLGGNGRNTIYF.

This clone has only one observation. The CDR3 DNA is TGTGCCAGTAGGATTACAGGGACGAACACTGAAGCTTTCTTT. Its translation: CASRITGTNTEAFF. The genes are TRBV19 and TRBJ1-1; D is possibly TRBD1 (6 bases). This CDR3 contains 14 residues. Trimming cost V 6 bases and J 1 base, with 12 bases left between them. In germline, CDR1 is LNHDA, CDR2 SQIVND (reference sequence).

This chain uses TRBV28 with TRBJ2-5; 10 nucleotides line up with TRBD1. Per the germline V gene, CDR1 is MDHEN and CDR2 is SYDVKM. The CDR3 loop spans 15 amino acids. After removal of 5 bases from V and 4 bases from J, the junction contained 7 bases not matched to a gene. The CDR3 is CASSRRTGGGETQYF. The CDR3 region has the DNA TGTGCCAGCAGTCGCCGGACAGGGGGTGGAGAGACCCAGTACTTC.

The chain uses TRBV20-1 and TRBJ2-3; 8 nucleotides line up with TRBD1. This CDR3 is 11 amino acids long. Unmatched junction bases numbered 6, after V lost 6 bases and J lost 10 bases. Germline values: CDR1 DFQATT, CDR2 SNEGSKA (reference sequence). CDR3 DNA sequence: TGCAGTGCCCAGGGACAGGACGCGCAGTATTTT. Residues: CSAQGQDAQYF.